The following is a T cell receptor beta chain sequence with its context. These data are taken from a study of shared clonotypes between healthy human individuals. About the study: Per donor, three plates held CD4 naive cells, three held CD4 memory, two held CD8 naive and one held CD8 memory.

Naive CD45RA+ and memory CD45RA-negative subsets were split from CD4+ cells. Clones were sequenced by immunoSEQ multiplex PCR, and TCRdb holds only the in-frame ones, with some missing. The data contain roughly 2 million clones, approximately 94% of them seen just once; the ten biggest clones take up roughly 0.13%. The CDR3 length is 18 residues. Germline loops: CDR1 SEHNR, CDR2 FQNEAQ (reference sequence). The V and J ends lost 1 base and 3 bases respectively, with 18 bases between them. This TCR came from a man younger than 30 in good health. The V call is TRBV7-9, the J call TRBJ2-2; D is unresolved. The material sequenced was naive CD4+ T cells sorted from blood. Indicated subset: CD45RA+ positively selected. The CDR3 DNA reads as TGTGCCAGCAGCTTAGGTATACTTAAGTTCAAGGACACCGGGGAGCTGTTTTTT. The encoded protein is CASSLGILKFKDTGELFF.